The rows below give T cell receptor beta chains drawn from one sample of a study of T cells and Merkel cell carcinoma outcomes. Data came from immunoSEQ multiplex PCR; TCRdb stores just in-frame clones and leaves some out. The data show approximately 12,000 clones, roughly 96% seen once. Material: tumor tissue from Merkel cell carcinoma. Source of these receptors: a human donor with Merkel cell carcinoma. Each CDR3 is given with its conserved first and last residue. Fields, in order: clone size, J gene, D gene, V gene, CDR3 protein, CDR3 DNA. A D gene is named only where the DNA matches it firmly. Clone size is not always given. Where it is, it says once, few, many or a class for expanded clones.

clone_size: .; j_call: TRBJ2-1; d_call: .; v_call: TRBV7-9; cdr3_aa: CASSSQGPREQFF; cdr3_nt: TGTGCCAGCAGTTCCCAGGGGCCACGTGAGCAGTTCTTC
clone_size: .; j_call: TRBJ2-7; d_call: TRBD2; v_call: TRBV19; cdr3_aa: CASSSRLAVLYEQYF; cdr3_nt: TGTGCCAGTAGTTCCAGACTAGCGGTACTCTACGAGCAGTACTTC
clone_size: .; j_call: TRBJ2-5; d_call: .; v_call: TRBV28; cdr3_aa: CASGPAERETQYF; cdr3_nt: TGTGCCAGCGGCCCGGCAGAAAGGGAGACCCAGTACTTC
clone_size: .; j_call: TRBJ2-7; d_call: TRBD1; v_call: TRBV7-2; cdr3_aa: CASSLEWDRTFQQYF; cdr3_nt: TGTGCCAGCAGCTTAGAGTGGGACAGAACCTTCCAGCAGTACTTC
clone_size: .; j_call: TRBJ2-7; d_call: TRBD1; v_call: TRBV15; cdr3_aa: CATSRKRQGSNEQYF; cdr3_nt: TGTGCCACCAGCAGGAAACGACAGGGCTCAAACGAGCAGTACTTC
clone_size: .; j_call: TRBJ1-1; d_call: TRBD1; v_call: TRBV7-9; cdr3_aa: CASSFRQGSAEAFF; cdr3_nt: TGTGCCAGCAGTTTTCGACAGGGAAGCGCTGAAGCTTTCTTT
clone_size: .; j_call: TRBJ2-2; d_call: .; v_call: TRBV4-3; cdr3_aa: CASSRGGGGGTGELFF; cdr3_nt: TGCGCCAGCAGCCGGGGCGGCGGCGGTGGGACCGGGGAGCTGTTTTTT
clone_size: .; j_call: TRBJ2-3; d_call: .; v_call: TRBV4-3; cdr3_aa: CASSQTPRGGTDTQYF; cdr3_nt: TGCGCCAGCAGCCAAACACCTCGGGGCGGCACAGATACGCAGTATTTT
clone_size: .; j_call: TRBJ1-1; d_call: TRBD1; v_call: TRBV6-5; cdr3_aa: CASSRTGGGTEAFF; cdr3_nt: TGTGCCAGCAGTAGAACAGGGGGCGGCACTGAAGCTTTCTTT
clone_size: .; j_call: TRBJ2-7; d_call: .; v_call: TRBV12-5; cdr3_aa: CASALSYEQYF; cdr3_nt: TGTGCTAGTGCCCTCTCCTACGAGCAGTACTTC
clone_size: .; j_call: TRBJ2-7; d_call: TRBD1; v_call: TRBV18; cdr3_aa: CTSSLTGTGASEQYF; cdr3_nt: TGTACCAGCTCACTAACCGGGACAGGGGCGTCCGAGCAGTACTTC
clone_size: .; j_call: TRBJ1-2; d_call: .; v_call: TRBV5-8; cdr3_aa: CASSLDQTYGYTF; cdr3_nt: TGTGCCAGCAGCTTGGATCAGACCTATGGCTACACCTTC
clone_size: .; j_call: TRBJ1-3; d_call: .; v_call: TRBV30; cdr3_aa: CAWSVQYSGNTIYF; cdr3_nt: TGTGCCTGGAGTGTACAGTACTCTGGAAACACCATATATTTT
clone_size: .; j_call: TRBJ2-3; d_call: .; v_call: TRBV7-2; cdr3_aa: CASSLVAGGDADTQYF; cdr3_nt: TGTGCCAGCAGCTTAGTCGCGGGTGGGGATGCAGATACGCAGTATTTT
clone_size: few; j_call: TRBJ2-1; d_call: TRBD2; v_call: TRBV9; cdr3_aa: CASSVTGGAYNEQFF; cdr3_nt: TGTGCCAGCAGTGTTACGGGAGGTGCCTACAATGAGCAGTTCTTC
clone_size: .; j_call: TRBJ2-1; d_call: .; v_call: TRBV5-5; cdr3_aa: CASSLGRDGEQFF; cdr3_nt: TGTGCCAGCAGCTTGGGGAGGGACGGGGAGCAGTTCTTC
clone_size: .; j_call: TRBJ2-7; d_call: .; v_call: TRBV29-1; cdr3_aa: CSVAGSGEQYF; cdr3_nt: TGCAGCGTTGCTGGGTCTGGGGAGCAGTACTTC
clone_size: .; j_call: TRBJ2-3; d_call: TRBD2; v_call: TRBV7-2; cdr3_aa: CASSYRLAGGADTQYF; cdr3_nt: TGTGCCAGCAGTTACAGACTAGCGGGAGGTGCCGATACGCAGTATTTT
clone_size: .; j_call: TRBJ2-7; d_call: .; v_call: TRBV5-6; cdr3_aa: CASSISGRSYEQYF; cdr3_nt: TGTGCCAGCAGCATTAGCGGCCGCTCCTACGAGCAGTACTTC
clone_size: .; j_call: TRBJ2-2; d_call: TRBD2; v_call: TRBV12-5; cdr3_aa: CASGLALAGGPPNTGELFF; cdr3_nt: TGTGCTAGTGGTTTGGCACTAGCGGGAGGGCCCCCGAACACCGGGGAGCTGTTTTTT
clone_size: .; j_call: TRBJ2-3; d_call: .; v_call: TRBV2; cdr3_aa: CASARGSTDTQYF; cdr3_nt: TGTGCCAGCGCCCGGGGGAGCACAGATACGCAGTATTTT
clone_size: once; j_call: TRBJ2-7; d_call: TRBD2; v_call: TRBV10-3; cdr3_aa: CAISAASGRAVGEYEQYF; cdr3_nt: TGTGCCATCAGTGCGGCTAGCGGGAGGGCCGTAGGGGAGTACGAGCAGTACTTC
clone_size: .; j_call: TRBJ2-4; d_call: TRBD2; v_call: TRBV4-1; cdr3_aa: CASSQEGGGLAGSVKNIQYF; cdr3_nt: TGCGCCAGCAGCCAAGAAGGAGGGGGACTAGCGGGAAGCGTCAAAAACATTCAGTACTTC
clone_size: .; j_call: TRBJ1-2; d_call: TRBD1; v_call: TRBV5-1; cdr3_aa: CASSLAGQGPNGYTF; cdr3_nt: TGCGCCAGCAGCTTGGCGGGACAGGGCCCAAATGGCTACACCTTC
clone_size: .; j_call: TRBJ2-5; d_call: .; v_call: TRBV27; cdr3_aa: CASSSSLRYETQYF; cdr3_nt: TGTGCCAGCAGTAGTTCACTACGGTATGAGACCCAGTACTTC
clone_size: .; j_call: TRBJ2-6; d_call: .; v_call: TRBV19; cdr3_aa: CASSSRGHPSGANVLTF; cdr3_nt: TGTGCCAGTAGTTCGAGGGGACATCCCTCTGGGGCCAACGTCCTGACTTTC
clone_size: .; j_call: TRBJ2-1; d_call: .; v_call: TRBV7-2; cdr3_aa: CASSRGARSYNEQFF; cdr3_nt: TGTGCCAGCAGCCGAGGGGCCAGATCCTACAATGAGCAGTTCTTC
clone_size: .; j_call: TRBJ2-3; d_call: .; v_call: TRBV5-1; cdr3_aa: CASSPGTRTDTQYF; cdr3_nt: TGCGCCAGCAGCCCGGGGACGCGCACAGATACGCAGTATTTT
clone_size: .; j_call: TRBJ2-3; d_call: .; v_call: TRBV20-1; cdr3_aa: CSTAGTDTQYF; cdr3_nt: TGCAGTACTGCAGGCACAGATACGCAGTATTTT
clone_size: .; j_call: TRBJ2-7; d_call: TRBD2; v_call: TRBV11-3; cdr3_aa: CASSLNRGSGSYEQYF; cdr3_nt: TGTGCCAGCAGCTTAAATAGAGGTAGCGGGAGTTACGAGCAGTACTTC
clone_size: once; j_call: TRBJ2-3; d_call: .; v_call: TRBV6-5; cdr3_aa: CASSLGGTDMQYF; cdr3_nt: TGTGCCAGCAGTTTGGGGGGCACAGATATGCAGTATTTT
clone_size: once; j_call: TRBJ2-5; d_call: .; v_call: TRBV29-1; cdr3_aa: CSVAMGTQETQYF; cdr3_nt: TGCAGCGTTGCTATGGGCACCCAAGAGACCCAGTACTTC
clone_size: .; j_call: TRBJ1-4; d_call: TRBD1; v_call: TRBV28; cdr3_aa: CASSPPGQNEKLFF; cdr3_nt: TGTGCCAGCAGTCCACCGGGACAGAATGAAAAACTGTTTTTT
clone_size: .; j_call: TRBJ2-1; d_call: .; v_call: TRBV19; cdr3_aa: CASSGGAISEQFF; cdr3_nt: TGTGCCAGTAGTGGGGGGGCTATTAGTGAGCAGTTCTTC
clone_size: .; j_call: TRBJ1-2; d_call: .; v_call: TRBV19; cdr3_aa: CASTGGGRQASNYGYTF; cdr3_nt: TGTGCCAGTACCGGCGGCGGCAGGCAAGCCTCTAACTATGGCTACACCTTC
clone_size: .; j_call: TRBJ2-7; d_call: TRBD1; v_call: TRBV5-1; cdr3_aa: CASSGTGTGAEQYF; cdr3_nt: TGCGCCAGCAGCGGGACCGGGACAGGGGCCGAGCAGTACTTC
clone_size: .; j_call: TRBJ2-5; d_call: .; v_call: TRBV29-1; cdr3_aa: CSAPGGGRETQYF; cdr3_nt: TGCAGCGCCCCGGGAGGGGGCAGGGAGACCCAGTACTTC
clone_size: .; j_call: TRBJ2-5; d_call: TRBD1; v_call: TRBV11-2; cdr3_aa: CASSRTGGLETQYF; cdr3_nt: TGTGCCAGCAGTCGAACAGGGGGATTAGAGACCCAGTACTTC
clone_size: .; j_call: TRBJ2-7; d_call: .; v_call: TRBV5-1; cdr3_aa: CASSLEGSAYEQYF; cdr3_nt: TGCGCCAGCAGCTTGGAGGGGTCCGCCTACGAGCAGTACTTC
clone_size: .; j_call: TRBJ2-7; d_call: TRBD2; v_call: TRBV27; cdr3_aa: CASSPVAGVSYEQYF; cdr3_nt: TGTGCCAGCAGCCCAGTAGCGGGAGTTTCCTACGAGCAGTACTTC
clone_size: .; j_call: TRBJ2-7; d_call: .; v_call: TRBV6-1; cdr3_aa: CASSRTGQQQYF; cdr3_nt: TGTGCCAGCAGTCGGACCGGACAGCAGCAGTACTTC
clone_size: .; j_call: TRBJ2-7; d_call: .; v_call: TRBV4-2; cdr3_aa: CASSQDSESYEQYF; cdr3_nt: TGTGCCAGCAGCCAAGATAGCGAATCCTACGAGCAGTACTTC
clone_size: .; j_call: TRBJ2-7; d_call: .; v_call: TRBV7-9; cdr3_aa: CASNPGGPTYEQYF; cdr3_nt: TGTGCCAGCAACCCGGGTGGGCCTACCTACGAGCAGTACTTC
clone_size: .; j_call: TRBJ1-2; d_call: .; v_call: TRBV28; cdr3_aa: CASSLINYGYTF; cdr3_nt: TGTGCCAGCAGTCTAATTAACTATGGCTACACCTTC
clone_size: .; j_call: TRBJ1-1; d_call: .; v_call: TRBV7-9; cdr3_aa: CASSLGKAGTEAFF; cdr3_nt: TGTGCCAGCAGCTTAGGTAAGGCGGGGACTGAAGCTTTCTTT
clone_size: .; j_call: TRBJ2-3; d_call: .; v_call: TRBV2; cdr3_aa: CVSSEVVRGTQYF; cdr3_nt: TGTGTCAGCAGCGAAGTAGTGCGGGGTACGCAGTATTTT
clone_size: .; j_call: TRBJ1-5; d_call: .; v_call: TRBV7-2; cdr3_aa: CASSSYRDGNQPQHF; cdr3_nt: TGTGCCAGCAGCTCCTACAGGGATGGCAATCAGCCCCAGCATTTT
clone_size: .; j_call: TRBJ2-5; d_call: TRBD1; v_call: TRBV7-6; cdr3_aa: CASAMATGGETQYF; cdr3_nt: TGTGCCAGCGCCATGGCGACAGGGGGGGAGACCCAGTACTTC
clone_size: .; j_call: TRBJ1-4; d_call: .; v_call: TRBV4-1; cdr3_aa: CASSREGGDNEKLFF; cdr3_nt: TGCGCCAGCAGCCGGGAGGGGGGAGATAATGAAAAACTGTTTTTT